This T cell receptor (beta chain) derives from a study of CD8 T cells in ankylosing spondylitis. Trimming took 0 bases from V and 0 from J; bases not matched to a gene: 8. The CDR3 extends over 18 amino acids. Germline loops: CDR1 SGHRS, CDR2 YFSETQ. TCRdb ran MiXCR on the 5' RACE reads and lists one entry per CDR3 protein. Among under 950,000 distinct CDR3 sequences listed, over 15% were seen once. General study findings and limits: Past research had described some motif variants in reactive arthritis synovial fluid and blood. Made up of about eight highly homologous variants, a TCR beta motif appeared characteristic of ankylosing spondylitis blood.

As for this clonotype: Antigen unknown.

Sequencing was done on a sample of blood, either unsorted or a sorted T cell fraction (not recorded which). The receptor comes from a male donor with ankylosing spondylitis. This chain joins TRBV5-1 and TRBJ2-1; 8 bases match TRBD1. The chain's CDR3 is CASSLAGQGRISYNEQFF. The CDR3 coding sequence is TGCGCCAGCAGCTTGGCAGGACAGGGACGAATCTCCTACAATGAGCAGTTCTTC.